This passage covers 4 T cell receptor beta chains from one sample sequenced in a study of regulatory T cells in long-lasting Graves disease. Time point of the sample: newly diagnosed GD, antithyroid drugs for less than 3 months. Extracted RNA from PBMCs served as the source of the TCR library. Researchers made TCR beta libraries by using iRepertoire HTBI primers and running Arm-PCR on CDR3 regions. TCRdb recomputed calls from the multiplex PCR reads with MiXCR, one row per CDR3 protein. The sample has about 540,000 distinct CDR3 sequences; around an eighth are singletons. This same sample was also part of a study on T cells in Graves' hyperthyroidism and ophthalmopathy.

The source was peripheral blood mononuclear cells (PBMCs), collected at new diagnosis, from a patient treated with antithyroid drugs. These receptor sequences come from a young man with Graves disease.

In its sample, this clonotype was seen many times. The chain has TRBV2 and TRBJ1-1; D is unresolved. The V end was cut by 5 bases, the J end by 8 bases, with 9 bases between. From germline, CDR1 is SNHLY and CDR2 FYNNEI. This CDR3 is built from 11 residues. Written as DNA, the CDR3 is TGTGCCAGCAGTTACGCCCTCGAAGCTTTCTTT. Protein: CASSYALEAFF.

At least ten counts were recorded for this clonotype. This chain connects TRBV27 to TRBJ2-2; D could derive from TRBD1 or TRBD2 (5 bases each). The CDR3 has 16 amino acids. The V gene lost 4 bases and the J gene lost 6 bases, with 18 bases spanning the gap. In germline, CDR1 is MNHEY, CDR2 SMNVEV (reference sequence). The CDR3 loop reads CASSYTGQGWAGELFF. Here the CDR3 DNA reads TGTGCCAGCAGTTACACGGGGCAGGGTTGGGCCGGGGAGCTGTTTTTT.

This clonotype was counted many times. The chain employs TRBV18 and TRBJ2-5; 8 bases agree with TRBD1. The germline V gene has CDR1 KGHSH and CDR2 LQKENI. This CDR3 contains 14 residues. The ends lost 4 bases at V and 0 bases at J; junction bases unmatched: 1. CDR3 sequence: CASSQDRDQETQYF. In DNA, the CDR3 is TGTGCCAGCTCACAGGACAGGGACCAAGAGACCCAGTACTTC.

This clonotype is a singleton in its sample. Since a much larger clone is just one base distant, this may be a read error. The limits of the CDR3 on the DNA are not certain, so only TCRdb's listed CDR3 is given. V is TRBV20-1 and J is TRBJ2-1; the table's TRBD2 call for D was not verified on the DNA. The CDR3 is 18 amino acids in total, end residues counted. CDR1 is DFQATT, CDR2 SNEGSKA, per germline (reference sequence). Here the CDR3 reads CSARDVGSGSFGVDERFF.